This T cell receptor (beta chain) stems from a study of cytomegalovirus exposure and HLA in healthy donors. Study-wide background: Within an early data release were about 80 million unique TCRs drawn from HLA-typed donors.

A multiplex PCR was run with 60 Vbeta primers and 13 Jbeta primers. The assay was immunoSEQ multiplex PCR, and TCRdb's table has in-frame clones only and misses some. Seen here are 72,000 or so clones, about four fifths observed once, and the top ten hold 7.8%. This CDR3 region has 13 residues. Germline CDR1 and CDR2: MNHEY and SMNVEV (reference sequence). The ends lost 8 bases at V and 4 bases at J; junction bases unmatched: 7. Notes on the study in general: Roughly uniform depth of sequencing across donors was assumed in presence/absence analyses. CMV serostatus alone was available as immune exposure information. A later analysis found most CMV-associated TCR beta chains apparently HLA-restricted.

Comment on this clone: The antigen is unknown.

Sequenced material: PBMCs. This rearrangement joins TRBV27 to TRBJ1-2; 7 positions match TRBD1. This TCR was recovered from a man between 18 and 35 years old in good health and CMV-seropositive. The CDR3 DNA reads TGTGCCAGCCGAGGGGGCAGAGGCTATGGCTACACCTTC. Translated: CASRGGRGYGYTF.